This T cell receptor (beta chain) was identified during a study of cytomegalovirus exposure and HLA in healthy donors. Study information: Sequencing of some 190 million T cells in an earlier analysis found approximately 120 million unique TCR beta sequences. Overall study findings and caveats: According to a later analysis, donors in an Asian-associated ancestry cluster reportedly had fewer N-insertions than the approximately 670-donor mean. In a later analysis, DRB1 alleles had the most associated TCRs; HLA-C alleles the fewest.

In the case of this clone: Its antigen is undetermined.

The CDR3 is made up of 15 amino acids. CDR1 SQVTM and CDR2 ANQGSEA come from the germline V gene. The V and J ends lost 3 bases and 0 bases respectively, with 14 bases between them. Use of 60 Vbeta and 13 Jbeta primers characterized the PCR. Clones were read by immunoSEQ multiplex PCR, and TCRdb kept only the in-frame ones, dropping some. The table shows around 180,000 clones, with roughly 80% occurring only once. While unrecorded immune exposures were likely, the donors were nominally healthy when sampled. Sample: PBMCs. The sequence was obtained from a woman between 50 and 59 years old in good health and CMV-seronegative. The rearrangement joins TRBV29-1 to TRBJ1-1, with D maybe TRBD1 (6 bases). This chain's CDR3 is CSVDRSGGLNTEAFF. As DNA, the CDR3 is TGCAGCGTTGATCGCTCGGGGGGCCTGAACACTGAAGCTTTCTTT. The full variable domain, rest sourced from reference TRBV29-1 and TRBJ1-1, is SAVISQKPSRDICQRGTSLTIQCQVDSQVTMMFWYRQQPGQSLTLIATANQGSEATYESGFVIDKFPISRPNLTFSTLTVSNMSPEDSSIYLCSVDRSGGLNTEAFFGQGTRLTVV.